The next 29 T cell receptor beta chains were all read from a single sample in a study of siplizumab effects on memory and regulatory T cells. The protocol was immunoSEQ multiplex PCR, while the TCRdb copy is restricted to in-frame clones and leaves out a portion. This table holds about 100,000 clones, around 94% found once. Input material: non-Treg CD4+ T cells sorted from blood. The receptor set was obtained from a human donor in good health.

The rearrangement links TRBV15 to TRBJ2-1, with 12 bases that match TRBD2. Germline values: CDR1 LNHNV, CDR2 YYDKDF (reference sequence). This CDR3 is built from 19 residues. After removal of 5 bases from V and 6 bases from J, the junction contained 17 bases not matched to a gene. This chain's CDR3 is CATSEGNSPGLAGPNEQFF. Written as DNA, the CDR3 is TGTGCCACCAGCGAGGGGAATAGTCCGGGACTAGCGGGTCCCAATGAGCAGTTCTTC.

J is TRBJ1-2 and V is TRBV28; the match to TRBD1 covers 7 bases. Per the germline V gene, CDR1 is MDHEN and CDR2 is SYDVKM. This CDR3 is 13 amino acids long. V dropped 10 bases and J dropped 4; count of bases not matched to a gene: 9. The CDR3 bases are TGTGCCATCTTACAGGGGCTGGGCTATGGCTACACCTTC. Protein: CAILQGLGYGYTF.

The rearrangement links TRBV19 to TRBJ2-1; possible D gene TRBD1, 6 bases. The CDR3 is made up of 16 amino acids. Trimming removed 3 bases from V and 6 bases from J, with 18 bases in between. CDR1 is LNHDA and CDR2 is SQIVND in the germline V gene (reference sequence). The CDR3 DNA sequence: TGTGCCAGTAGTATCTGGAGGCAGGGGTCGGCCAATGAGCAGTTCTTC. Residues: CASSIWRQGSANEQFF.

The chain couples TRBV4-1 to TRBJ1-3, with D uncertain. This CDR3 is 15 amino acids long. Between the trimmed V and J ends, which lost 4 bases and 4 bases, there was a span of 14 bases. Germline CDR1 reads MGHRA; CDR2 reads YSYEKL. The CDR3 loop reads CASSRMGESGNTIYF. CDR3 DNA sequence: TGCGCCAGCAGCCGAATGGGTGAATCCGGAAACACCATATATTTT.

The J gene is TRBJ2-7, the V gene TRBV2; D not certain. The CDR3 is 14 residues long. V was pared by 5 bases and J by 2 bases, with 13 bases between. The V gene's germline CDR1 is SNHLY and CDR2 FYNNEI. The CDR3 DNA follows: TGTGCCAGCAGTCCGTACGGGTCGACCTACGAGCAGTACTTC. Translating it yields CASSPYGSTYEQYF.

This clone has a single count. The rearrangement links TRBV5-8 to TRBJ2-7, with a tentative D call TRBD2 (5 bases). The ends were cut back, 4 bases at V and 2 bases at J, with 16 bases in the middle. CDR3 length equals 15 residues. In germline, CDR1 is SGHTS, CDR2 YDEGEE. The CDR3 here is CASSPRARTTYEQYF. The CDR3 bases are TGTGCCAGCAGCCCGCGGGCCCGGACGACCTACGAGCAGTACTTC.

The V gene is TRBV10-3, the J gene TRBJ1-3; D gene ambiguous. The CDR3 has 13 amino acids. Germline CDR1 and CDR2: ENHRY and SYGVKD. The V end lost 2 bases, the J end lost 2 bases, and 4 bases lay between the germline ends. The CDR3 reads CAISEDAGNTIYF. In nucleotides, the CDR3 is TGTGCCATCAGTGAGGACGCTGGAAACACCATATATTTT.

CDR3 sequence: CASSMPGTARFNYGYTF. Here the CDR3 DNA reads TGTGCCAGCAGCATGCCCGGGACAGCCCGATTTAACTATGGCTACACCTTC. The chain uses TRBV5-4 and TRBJ1-2, with 7 nucleotides matching TRBD1. The germline V gene has CDR1 SGHNT and CDR2 YYREEE (reference sequence). The junction had 13 bases not matched to a gene; V was cut back by 4 bases and J by 1 base. The CDR3 runs to 17 residues.

This rearrangement joins TRBV4-2 to TRBJ2-1; D not resolved. There are 13 residues in the CDR3. Trimming removed 2 bases at V and 5 bases at J, with 7 bases between. Germline CDR1 is LGHNA and CDR2 is YNFKEQ. The CDR3 sequence: CASSQPINNEQFF. The CDR3 nucleotides are TGTGCCAGCAGCCAACCCATAAACAATGAGCAGTTCTTC.

The CDR3, as DNA: TGTGCCAGCAGTTTAGCGGGACTGAGCTCCTACGAGCAGTACTTC. Translating it yields CASSLAGLSSYEQYF. This chain links TRBV28 with TRBJ2-7, with D possibly being TRBD2 (6 bases). Germline-derived CDR1 and CDR2 are MDHEN and SYDVKM. This CDR3 contains 15 residues. Trimming took off 2 bases at V and 0 bases at J, with 11 bases between the two ends.

The chain couples TRBV28 to TRBJ2-2, with 7 bases that match TRBD1. CDR3 length equals 14 residues. V shed 5 bases, J shed 2 bases, and the junction held 2 bases outside the gene matches. Germline values: CDR1 MDHEN, CDR2 SYDVKM. The CDR3 loop is CASSRQGNTGELFF. The CDR3 DNA reads TGTGCCAGCAGTCGACAGGGAAACACCGGGGAGCTGTTTTTT.

This clone was recorded only once. V usage is TRBV4-2 and J usage is TRBJ2-3, with D unresolved. CDR1 and CDR2 from the germline V gene are LGHNA and YNFKEQ. The CDR3 is 11 amino acids. V shed 6 bases and J shed 3 bases, with 4 bases lying between them. The CDR3 loop reads CASSTTDTQYF. The CDR3 coding sequence is TGTGCCAGCAGTACGACAGATACGCAGTATTTT.

This clone has just a few counts. The chain employs TRBV29-1 and TRBJ2-3; 10 bases match TRBD1. The germline V gene has CDR1 SQVTM and CDR2 ANQGSEA. There are 15 residues in the CDR3. The V gene end was trimmed by 5 bases and the J gene end by 3 bases; junction bases not matched to a gene: 8. The CDR3 DNA reads as TGCAGCGTTAACCTGGACAGGGGGAAGACAGATACGCAGTATTTT. It specifies CSVNLDRGKTDTQYF.

The rearrangement uses TRBV30 and TRBJ2-3; D gene unclear. V lost 3 bases and J 3 bases, leaving 7 bases between the germline ends. CDR1 and CDR2 (germline): GTSNPN, SVGIG (reference sequence). The CDR3 consists of 12 residues. CDR3 DNA sequence: TGTGCCTGGAGCCATATTACAGATACGCAGTATTTT. Amino acids: CAWSHITDTQYF.

CDR3 residues: CASSLQGYEQFF. The CDR3 nucleotides are TGTGCCAGCAGCTTACAGGGTTATGAGCAGTTCTTC. The chain is built from TRBV11-1 and TRBJ2-1, with a tentative D call TRBD1 (5 bases). The germline CDR1 and CDR2 sequences are SGHAT and FQDESV (reference sequence). V lost 2 bases to trimming and J lost 8 bases, with 7 bases between them. The length of the CDR3 is 12 residues.

The chain is built from TRBV30 and TRBJ1-5; the match to TRBD1 covers 7 bases. The CDR3 covers 13 residues. Per germline, CDR1 GTSNPN and CDR2 SVGIG (reference sequence). Trimming took 5 bases from V and 0 from J; bases not matched to a gene: 1. CDR3: CAWSGGSNQPQHF. CDR3 DNA: TGTGCCTGGTCAGGGGGTAGCAATCAGCCCCAGCATTTT. Full variable domain (outside the CDR3, taken from reference TRBV30 and TRBJ1-5): SQTIHQWPATLVQPVGSPLSLECTVEGTSNPNLYWYRQAAGRGLQLLFYSVGIGQISSEVPQNLSASRPQDRQFILSSKKLLLSDSGFYLCAWSGGSNQPQHFGDGTRLSIL.

J is TRBJ2-5 and V is TRBV5-4; 11 bases match TRBD2. The trim removed 4 bases at V and 5 bases at J, leaving 7 bases unmatched. CDR3 length: 15 residues. Germline V gives CDR1 SGHNT, CDR2 YYREEE (reference sequence). CDR3 nucleotide sequence: TGTGCCAGCAGCCGTACTAGCGGGAGTTTGGAGACCCAGTACTTC. This translates into CASSRTSGSLETQYF. Complete variable domain (other parts from reference TRBV5-4 and TRBJ2-5): ETGVTQSPTHLIKTRGQQVTLRCSSQSGHNTVSWYQQALGQGPQFIFQYYREEENGRGNFPPRFSGLQFPNYSSELNVNALELDDSALYLCASSRTSGSLETQYFGPGTRLLVL.

The rearrangement uses TRBV4-2 and TRBJ2-1; a weak D match, TRBD1 (5 bases). CDR3 length equals 16 residues. V lost 2 bases and J lost 2, with 13 bases in between. Looked up from germline, CDR1 is LGHNA and CDR2 is YNFKEQ. CDR3 coding DNA: TGTGCCAGCAGCCAATCCCCAGGGTTAACCTACAATGAGCAGTTCTTC. Its translation: CASSQSPGLTYNEQFF.

The CDR3 protein is CASSRSPLGTEQYF. The CDR3 DNA sequence: TGCGCCAGCAGCCGTTCTCCACTAGGCACCGAGCAGTACTTC. This sequence joins TRBV4-1 and TRBJ2-7, with D possibly being TRBD2 (5 bases). Germline-derived CDR1 and CDR2 are MGHRA and YSYEKL. The CDR3 has 14 residues. V lost 4 bases and J lost 6, with 16 bases in between.

CDR3 region: CASSLYGTSGAGFPDTQYF. The CDR3 DNA follows: TGTGCCAGCAGCCTGTACGGGACTAGCGGGGCCGGTTTTCCAGATACGCAGTATTTT. The gene calls are TRBV7-9 and TRBJ2-3, with 13 bases fitting TRBD2. V was clipped by 5 bases and J by 4 bases; unmatched bases: 15. The germline V gene has CDR1 SEHNR and CDR2 FQNEAQ (reference sequence). The CDR3 spans 19 residues.

The CDR3 sequence is CASYEVRGNTEAFF. CDR3 sequence (DNA): TGCGCCAGCTACGAGGTGAGGGGGAACACTGAAGCTTTCTTT. This chain connects TRBV10-2 to TRBJ1-1, with D perhaps TRBD1 (5 bases). This CDR3 has 14 amino acids. In germline, CDR1 is WSHSY, CDR2 SAAADI. With 8 bases removed from V and 1 base from J, the gap between germline ends came to 14 bases.

The V call is TRBV4-1, the J call TRBJ2-7, with a weak D call TRBD1 (5 bases). The germline CDR1 and CDR2 sequences are MGHRA and YSYEKL. Trimming shortened V by 1 base and J by 3 bases, and 10 bases separated the two germline ends. The CDR3 sequence is 14 residues long. CDR3 residues: CASSQVGQGYEQYF. CDR3 sequence (DNA): TGCGCCAGCAGCCAAGTTGGGCAGGGCTACGAGCAGTACTTC.

The V gene is TRBV11-2, the J gene TRBJ2-1; D is undetermined. The CDR3 sequence is 14 residues long. Trimming took 5 bases from V and 4 from J, leaving 12 bases between them. Germline V gene data show CDR1 as SGHAT and CDR2 as FQNNGV. For the CDR3, the DNA is TGTGCCAGCAGCACCGGGCAGTTTTACAATGAGCAGTTCTTC. This translates into CASSTGQFYNEQFF. Full variable domain (outside the CDR3, taken from reference TRBV11-2 and TRBJ2-1): EAGVAQSPRYKIIEKRQSVAFWCNPISGHATLYWYQQILGQGPKLLIQFQNNGVVDDSQLPKDRFSAERLKGVDSTLKIQPAKLEDSAVYLCASSTGQFYNEQFFGPGTRLTVL.

The chain uses TRBV30 and TRBJ1-4; 11 bases line up with TRBD1. There are 17 residues in the CDR3. Germline V gene sequence: CDR1 GTSNPN, CDR2 SVGIG (reference sequence). The V segment lost 3 bases and the J segment 0 bases; nucleotides outside the gene matches: 6. As DNA, the CDR3 is TGTGCCTGGAGGGACAGGGGGCGCGGGGCAACTAATGAAAAACTGTTTTTT. It yields the protein CAWRDRGRGATNEKLFF.

This sequence joins TRBV18 and TRBJ1-1, with D possibly being TRBD1 (5 bases). Trimming cost V 1 base and J 5 bases, with 11 bases left between them. Germline assignment: CDR1 KGHSH and CDR2 LQKENI. The CDR3 consists of 14 residues. The CDR3 here is CASSPLGLLTEAFF. The CDR3 region has the DNA TGTGCCAGCTCACCACTGGGGCTCCTGACTGAAGCTTTCTTT.

The V gene is TRBV11-2, the J gene TRBJ1-1; unclear D gene. The V and J ends lost 3 bases and 10 bases respectively, with 15 bases between them. The CDR3 loop spans 13 amino acids. Per the germline V gene, CDR1 is SGHAT and CDR2 is FQNNGV. The CDR3 loop reads CASSFVREMGAFF. Written as DNA, the CDR3 is TGTGCCAGCAGCTTTGTAAGGGAGATGGGAGCTTTCTTT. Based on the CDR3 plus reference TRBV11-2 and TRBJ1-1, the full variable domain is EAGVAQSPRYKIIEKRQSVAFWCNPISGHATLYWYQQILGQGPKLLIQFQNNGVVDDSQLPKDRFSAERLKGVDSTLKIQPAKLEDSAVYLCASSFVREMGAFFGQGTRLTVV.

The chain has TRBV6-1 and TRBJ2-7; 7 nucleotides align to TRBD1. The CDR3 spans 15 residues. J was trimmed by 3 bases and V by 2 bases; bases with no gene match: 7. In germline, CDR1 is MNHNS, CDR2 SASEGT. DNA of the CDR3: TGTGCCAGCAGTGAAAGGGCCCACAGGGGCTACGAGCAGTACTTC. Translating it yields CASSERAHRGYEQYF.

This chain links TRBV11-2 with TRBJ2-5; the match to TRBD2 covers 7 bases. Unmatched junction bases numbered 2, after V lost 1 base and J lost 0 bases. The CDR3 runs to 15 residues. Germline V CDR1 and CDR2: SGHAT, FQNNGV. CDR3 DNA sequence: TGTGCCAGCAGCTTAGCGGGAGGCCACCAAGAGACCCAGTACTTC. Protein sequence: CASSLAGGHQETQYF.

This chain connects TRBV5-8 to TRBJ2-7; 7 bases line up with TRBD1. V was clipped by 4 bases and J by 3 bases; unmatched bases: 10. The CDR3 is 15 residues long. The germline V gene encodes CDR1 SGHTS and CDR2 YDEGEE. The DNA for the CDR3 is TGTGCCAGCAGCCAAACCGGGACAGCACTCTACGAGCAGTACTTC. Its translation: CASSQTGTALYEQYF. Full variable domain (rest looked up from reference TRBV5-8 and TRBJ2-7): EAGVTQSPTHLIKTRGQQATLRCSPISGHTSVYWYQQALGLGLQFLLWYDEGEERNRGNFPPRFSGRQFPNYSSELNVNALELEDSALYLCASSQTGTALYEQYFGPGTRLTVT.